The sample holds one count of the clone carrying this T cell receptor beta chain. TCRdb's table, derived via immunoSEQ multiplex PCR, lists solely in-frame clones and lacks some. The repertoire holds around 220,000 clones, with approximately 87% as singletons. Germline V gene sequence: CDR1 LNHDA, CDR2 SQIVND (reference sequence). Between the trimmed V and J ends, which lost 0 bases and 1 base, there was a span of 6 bases. There are 14 residues in the CDR3. The data were taken from a study of blood T cell repertoires in COVID-19. This receptor was obtained from a woman aged 50 to 60 with acute or convalescent COVID-19. The chain combines TRBV19 with TRBJ2-5; D ambiguous. Sequencing was performed on peripheral blood. CDR3 in DNA: TGTGCCAGTAGTATAGAATGGAGCCAAGAGACCCAGTACTTC. Translation: CASSIEWSQETQYF.